The 17 T cell receptor beta chains below all came from one sample that was sequenced in a study of blood T cell repertoires in COVID-19. This table comes from immunoSEQ multiplex PCR, and its TCRdb copy is limited to in-frame clones, with some not included. The table shows 90,000 to 130,000 clones, with about 88% occurring only once. The sample consisted of peripheral blood. The receptors derive from a woman between 45 and 65 years old with acute or convalescent COVID-19.

V and J are TRBV19 and TRBJ2-7, with D perhaps matching TRBD2 (5 bases). This CDR3 is 12 amino acids long. V lost 6 bases to trimming and J lost 13 bases, with 19 bases between them. In germline, CDR1 is LNHDA, CDR2 SQIVND (reference sequence). The CDR3 is CASSAGPVPLYF. CDR3 bases: TGTGCCAGTAGCGCGGGCCCTGTTCCGCTTTACTTC. The full variable domain, rest sourced from reference TRBV19 and TRBJ2-7, is DGGITQSPKYLFRKEGQNVTLSCEQNLNHDAMYWYRQDPGQGLRLIYYSQIVNDFQKGDIAEGYSVSREKKESFPLTVTSAQKNPTAFYLCASSAGPVPLYFGPGTRLTVT.

This clone was picked up a small number of times. The rearrangement uses TRBV10-3 and TRBJ1-1; 8 bases are a match to TRBD1. The CDR3 consists of 15 residues. V gave up 5 bases and J gave up 1 base; unmatched junction bases: 6. Germline CDR1 is ENHRY and CDR2 is SYGVKD. The CDR3 here is CAISNLDRENTEAFF. CDR3 nucleotide sequence: TGTGCCATCAGTAATCTGGACAGGGAGAACACTGAAGCTTTCTTT.

This chain joins TRBV10-1 and TRBJ2-2, with 7 bases identical to TRBD1. This CDR3 is 16 amino acids long. Germline CDR1 and CDR2: WNHNN and SYGVQD (reference sequence). Trimming cost V 6 bases and J 3 bases; bases outside gene matches: 10. CDR3 sequence: CASRDGTATDTGELFF. As DNA, the CDR3 is TGCGCCAGCAGGGACGGGACAGCTACAGACACCGGGGAGCTGTTTTTT.

V gene TRBV3-1 (or the pseudogene TRBV3-2) combines with J gene TRBJ1-6, with 7 bases fitting TRBD1. Germline V CDR1 and CDR2: LGHDT, YNNKEL (reference sequence). The trim removed 1 base at V and 14 bases at J, leaving 2 bases unmatched. CDR3 size: 12 residues. The DNA for the CDR3 is TGTGCCAGCAGCCAAGGGACAGGTGCCCTCCACTTT. It codes for CASSQGTGALHF.

Points on this clone: At one end, the junction sequence differs from germline, possibly due to a read error. V is TRBV5-6 and J is TRBJ2-3; 7 positions agree with TRBD2. The CDR3 is 13 residues long. Germline CDR1 and CDR2: SGHDT and YYEEEE. CDR3 protein: CASSLGGLDMQYF. CDR3 coding DNA: TGTGCCAGCAGCCTAGGAGGACTAGATATGCAGTATTTT.

The V gene is TRBV15, the J gene TRBJ2-5; the D is unclear. The V gene lost 0 bases and the J gene lost 4 bases, with 6 bases spanning the gap. The CDR3 has 13 residues. CDR1 LNHNV and CDR2 YYDKDF come from the germline V gene (reference sequence). The DNA of the CDR3 is TGTGCCACCAGCAGAGAATTTCGAGAGACCCAGTACTTC. Encoded protein: CATSREFRETQYF.

This sequence joins TRBV20-1 and TRBJ2-7, with D possibly TRBD1 on 6 matching bases. The CDR3 is 18 residues long. Looked up from germline, CDR1 is DFQATT and CDR2 is SNEGSKA (reference sequence). With 3 bases removed from V and 5 bases from J, the gap between germline ends came to 29 bases. The CDR3 DNA reads as TGCAGTGCTAGTGCCAGGGGAACCTGGGGACATCCCTTCGACGAGCAGTACTTC. Translation: CSASARGTWGHPFDEQYF.

The chain carries TRBV18 and TRBJ1-4; TRBD1 matches 11 bases. The J segment lost 8 bases and the V segment lost 4 bases, leaving 3 bases of the junction unmatched. Germline CDR1 reads KGHSH; CDR2 reads LQKENI. This CDR3 is 14 amino acids long. This CDR3 is CASSRGTGGEKLFF. CDR3 nucleotide sequence: TGTGCCAGCTCACGGGGGACAGGGGGAGAAAAACTGTTTTTT.

The CDR3 sequence is CASSPTGGLGSYGYTF. For the CDR3, the DNA is TGTGCCAGCAGCCCAACAGGGGGTCTTGGTAGTTATGGCTACACCTTC. The rearrangement uses TRBV7-6 and TRBJ1-2; 8 nucleotides agree with TRBD1. The CDR3 has 16 amino acids. The germline CDR1 and CDR2 sequences are SGHVS and FNYEAQ. The V gene end was trimmed by 5 bases and the J gene end by 5 bases; junction bases not matched to a gene: 13. Full variable domain (rest looked up from reference TRBV7-6 and TRBJ1-2): GAGVSQSPRYKVTKRGQDVALRCDPISGHVSLYWYRQALGQGPEFLTYFNYEAQQDKSGLPNDRFSAERPEGSISTLTIQRTEQRDSAMYRCASSPTGGLGSYGYTFGSGTRLTVV.

The CDR3 bases are TGTGCCATCAGGAGACAAGACGATCAGCCCCAGCATTTT. Translated, it gives CAIRRQDDQPQHF. The rearrangement joins TRBV10-3 to TRBJ1-5; D is uncertain. Deletions cut 6 bases from V and 5 bases from J, with 11 bases between. Looked up from germline, CDR1 is ENHRY and CDR2 is SYGVKD. The CDR3 extends over 13 amino acids.

This chain links TRBV28 with TRBJ1-5, with TRBD1 as a possible D gene (5 bases). CDR1 MDHEN and CDR2 SYDVKM come from the germline V gene. The CDR3 runs 14 residues. Trimming took 5 bases from V and 5 from J, leaving 13 bases between them. The DNA of the CDR3 is TGTGCCAGCAGTGGGCGTCAAGGGGATCAGCCCCAGCATTTT. This encodes CASSGRQGDQPQHF. Variable domain in full (rest from reference TRBV28 and TRBJ1-5): DVKVTQSSRYLVKRTGEKVFLECVQDMDHENMFWYRQDPGLGLRLIYFSYDVKMKEKGDIPEGYSVSREKKERFSLILESASTNQTSMYLCASSGRQGDQPQHFGDGTRLSIL.

The V call is TRBV19, the J call TRBJ2-5; 12 nucleotides align to TRBD1. From germline, CDR1 is LNHDA and CDR2 SQIVND (reference sequence). The CDR3 has 15 amino acids. Trimming took 1 base from V and 5 from J; bases not matched to a gene: 2. This CDR3 is CASSIVGTGGETQYF. In nucleotides, the CDR3 is TGTGCCAGTAGTATAGTGGGGACAGGGGGCGAGACCCAGTACTTC.

The gene calls are TRBV28 and TRBJ1-5, with D unresolved. The CDR3 has 14 residues. V lost 3 bases and J 3 bases, leaving 9 bases between the germline ends. Looked up from germline, CDR1 is MDHEN and CDR2 is SYDVKM. The CDR3, as DNA: TGTGCCAGCAGTTTCCGGCAGGTCAATCAGCCCCAGCATTTT. Translated: CASSFRQVNQPQHF.

The genes are TRBV19 and TRBJ1-2, with 7 bases identical to TRBD1. Germline assignment: CDR1 LNHDA and CDR2 SQIVND (reference sequence). The CDR3 extends over 17 amino acids. J was trimmed by 4 bases and V by 5 bases; bases with no gene match: 16. CDR3 sequence reads: CASSYLTGTAQFYGYTF. As DNA, the CDR3 is TGTGCCAGTAGTTACCTAACCGGGACAGCCCAATTCTATGGCTACACCTTC.

J is TRBJ2-1 and V is TRBV30, with 9 bases matching TRBD1. Looked up from germline, CDR1 is GTSNPN and CDR2 is SVGIG (reference sequence). This CDR3 comprises 15 residues. Trimming took 1 base from V and 7 from J; bases not matched to a gene: 8. The CDR3 loop reads CAWSGRDRECNEQFF. The CDR3 DNA reads as TGTGCCTGGAGTGGCCGGGACAGGGAGTGTAATGAGCAGTTCTTC.

The V and J genes are TRBV9 and TRBJ2-1; D is unclear. The V and J ends lost 2 bases and 0 bases respectively, with 6 bases between them. Germline V CDR1 and CDR2: SGDLS, YYNGEE. CDR3 length: 14 amino acids. In DNA, the CDR3 is TGTGCCAGCAGCGTCTCGAGCTCCTACAATGAGCAGTTCTTC. Protein: CASSVSSSYNEQFF.

The chain is built from TRBV27 and TRBJ1-2, with a tentative D call TRBD1 (6 bases). The V gene lost 5 bases and the J gene lost 4 bases, with 14 bases spanning the gap. This CDR3 has 14 amino acids. The V gene's germline CDR1 is MNHEY and CDR2 SMNVEV (reference sequence). The CDR3 reads CASSTVQGRYGYTF. The DNA for the CDR3 is TGTGCCAGCAGTACGGTACAGGGACGCTATGGCTACACCTTC.